This T cell receptor (beta chain) was captured in a study of T-cell memory formation after mild COVID-19. This clonotype was seen a few times. Its antigen remains unidentified. Its ends do not fully match the called genes, so a read error is possible. This CDR3 has 13 amino acids. CDR1 is SSHAT, CDR2 FNYEAQ, per germline (reference sequence). Study-wide results and limits: Cross-reactive memory appears to have joined, as suggested by some responding clones showing up in pre-infection memory.

TCRdb re-called the 5' RACE reads with MiXCR, one entry per CDR3 protein. The data contain a few hundred thousand distinct CDR3 sequences, over 13% of them singletons. This receptor was taken from a man between 18 and 29 years old who had mild COVID-19 (a few samples of this study predate the infection). Cell type and time point are not known. The rearrangement uses TRBV7-7 and TRBJ2-1, with D possibly called TRBD1 or TRBD2 (6 bases each). The sample taken for sequencing was PBMCs or a T cell subset sorted from them (not recorded which). CDR3 in DNA: TGTGCTAGCAGCCGGGGGCCTGACAATGAGCAGTTCTTC. Amino acids: CASSRGPDNEQFF.